The rows below give T cell receptor beta chains drawn from one sample of a study of response to subunit inactivated influenza vaccine. One entry per CDR3 protein results from TCRdb running MiXCR on the RT-PCR reads. The repertoire holds hundreds of thousands of distinct CDR3 sequences, with approximately 12% as singletons. The sample consisted of PBMCs from blood, taken 40 to 50 days after vaccination. These receptors were collected from a middle-aged man who received an inactivated influenza vaccine. Each CDR3 is given with its conserved first and last residue. The order of the fields is clone size, J gene, V gene, D gene, CDR3 DNA, CDR3 protein. D genes are given only for firm matches. For some rows the clone size is stated as once, few or many, or as a class when expanded; others skip it.

- | TRBJ2-1 | TRBV4-3 | TRBD2 | TGCGCCAGCAGCCAAGAGGCTCCCTTAGCGGGGGGGAAAGACAATGAGCAGTTCTTC | CASSQEAPLAGGKDNEQFF
- | TRBJ2-1 | TRBV20-1 | - | TGCAGTGTTACTACATACAATGAGCAGTTCTTC | CSVTTYNEQFF
many | TRBJ2-7 | TRBV28 | - | TGTGCCAGCAGAGGGGCAGGGAACTCCTACGAGCAGTACTTC | CASRGAGNSYEQYF
few | TRBJ1-1 | TRBV20-1 | - | TGCAGTGCTAGAGTCCGTGTTCCGGGGGATCGGACTGAAGCTTTCTTT | CSARVRVPGDRTEAFF
- | TRBJ2-7 | TRBV5-6 | TRBD2 | TGTGCCAGCAGCTTGGTGGGGACTAGCGCCGCCTACGAGCAGTACTTC | CASSLVGTSAAYEQYF
- | TRBJ2-1 | TRBV12-3/TRBV12-4 | - | TGTGCCAGCAGTCTTGACAGCATTGAGCAGTTCTTC | CASSLDSIEQFF
- | TRBJ2-5 | TRBV2 | TRBD2 | TGTGCCAGCAGAGATGGAGCCAGCGGGAACCAAGAGACCCAGTACTTC | CASRDGASGNQETQYF
- | TRBJ2-7 | TRBV28 | - | TGTGCCAGCAGTTCCCTGGACAAGAGCTCCTACGAGCAGTACTTC | CASSSLDKSSYEQYF
- | TRBJ1-1 | TRBV9 | - | TGTGCCAGCAGCCCCGCCGGGAACACTGAAGCTTTCTTT | CASSPAGNTEAFF
- | TRBJ1-6 | TRBV20-1 | - | TGCAGTGCTAGAGATTTCGACGGGTTAAGGGAACCCCTCCACTTT | CSARDFDGLREPLHF
few | TRBJ1-4 | TRBV30 | - | TGTGCCTGGAGTGTCGGGGGAGACGGTGAAAAACTGTTTTTT | CAWSVGGDGEKLFF
- | TRBJ2-5 | TRBV10-2 | - | TGCGCCAGCGTGGGTGGGCTGGGACAAAGGGAGACCCAGTACTTC | CASVGGLGQRETQYF
few | TRBJ2-3 | TRBV12-3/TRBV12-4 | - | TGTGCCAGCAGCACCCGCCCCCGGGCAGATACGCAGTATTTT | CASSTRPRADTQYF
many | TRBJ2-7 | TRBV5-1 | - | TGCGCCAGCAGCCCGGGGCCCTCTTCCTACGAGCAGTACTTC | CASSPGPSSYEQYF
many | TRBJ2-7 | TRBV5-6 | TRBD1 | TGTGCCAGCAGCTGGGGAGACAGGGCGGACGAGCAGTACTTC | CASSWGDRADEQYF
few | TRBJ2-3 | TRBV28 | TRBD1 | TGTGCCAGCAGATTACAGGGGGCGGGAACAGATACGCAGTATTTT | CASRLQGAGTDTQYF
- | TRBJ2-3 | TRBV30 | - | TGTGCCTGGAGGCAGGCCCTAGCGGATACGCAGTATTTT | CAWRQALADTQYF
- | TRBJ2-1 | TRBV20-1 | - | TGCAGTGCTAGAGGGGCGTTGGCGGAGCCTTACAATGAGCAGTTCTTC | CSARGALAEPYNEQFF
- | TRBJ1-6 | TRBV12-3/TRBV12-4 | - | TGTGCCAGCAGTTCCGGGCCAGCTGCTATGGCCCTCCACTTT | CASSSGPAAMALHF
few | TRBJ1-1 | TRBV5-5 | - | TGTGCCAGCAGCTTGGCCCGTCTGAACACTGAAGCTTTCTTT | CASSLARLNTEAFF
many | TRBJ2-5 | TRBV27 | - | TGTGCCAGCGCCGGGACCTACCAAGAGACCCAGTACTTC | CASAGTYQETQYF
- | TRBJ2-2 | TRBV12-3/TRBV12-4 | TRBD2 | TGTGCCAGTCTAGCGGGGGGGGTCACCGGGGAGCTGTTTTTT | CASLAGGVTGELFF
- | TRBJ2-5 | TRBV20-1 | TRBD2 | TGCAGTGGGTCGGGAGGGCAGTACCAAGAGACCCAGTACTTC | CSGSGGQYQETQYF
many | TRBJ1-1 | TRBV20-1 | - | TGCAGTGCTAGTTATATAAGTGAAGCTTTCTTT | CSASYISEAFF
many | TRBJ2-7 | TRBV12-3/TRBV12-4 | - | TGTGCCAGCACGAGCAGGCTGGCCTACGAGCAGTACTTC | CASTSRLAYEQYF
few | TRBJ1-1 | TRBV20-1 | - | TGCAGTGCTAGTGCCCTCCCCTTGACAGGAGGGGACACTGAAGCTTTCTTT | CSASALPLTGGDTEAFF
many | TRBJ2-3 | TRBV6-4 | - | TGTGCCAGCAGTCAACAGGGCACAGATACGCAGTATTTT | CASSQQGTDTQYF
- | TRBJ2-1 | TRBV20-1 | TRBD2 | TGCAGTGCTAGAGATGGGCTAGCGGGGGGCTACAATGAGCAGTTCTTC | CSARDGLAGGYNEQFF
- | TRBJ2-5 | TRBV11-2 | TRBD2 | TGTGCCAGCAGCTTCCGTAGCGGGAGCGGCGAGACCCAGTACTTC | CASSFRSGSGETQYF
- | TRBJ2-3 | TRBV5-1 | - | TGCGCCAGCAGCTTGGGGGCGGGACCTTCAGATACGCAGTATTTT | CASSLGAGPSDTQYF